Given below is one T cell receptor beta chain in context. This specimen belongs to a study of blood T cell repertoires in COVID-19. Authors' analysis steps: Amplification of reference gene primers provided the estimated nucleated cell counts. Data came from immunoSEQ multiplex PCR; TCRdb stores just in-frame clones and leaves some out. From that table come the V and J calls and clone size; the DNA was used to work out D and trimming. The table records under 300,000 clones, around 89% of them present only once. Individuals aged about 18 to 90 years were recruited from 24 US areas. The CDR3 covers 15 residues.

The TCR sequence derives from an older woman in a cohort exposed to, infected with or recovered from COVID-19 (not recorded which). This chain links TRBV12-2 with TRBJ2-5; TRBD2, the table's D call, lacks a check against the DNA. TRBV12-2 is a pseudogene segment. Sequencing was done on a sample of PBMCs or T cells enriched from blood (not recorded which). The CDR3, as DNA: TGTGCAAGTCGCTTGCGACTAGCGGCTATGGGGACCCAGTACTTC. Encoded protein: CASRLRLAAMGTQYF.